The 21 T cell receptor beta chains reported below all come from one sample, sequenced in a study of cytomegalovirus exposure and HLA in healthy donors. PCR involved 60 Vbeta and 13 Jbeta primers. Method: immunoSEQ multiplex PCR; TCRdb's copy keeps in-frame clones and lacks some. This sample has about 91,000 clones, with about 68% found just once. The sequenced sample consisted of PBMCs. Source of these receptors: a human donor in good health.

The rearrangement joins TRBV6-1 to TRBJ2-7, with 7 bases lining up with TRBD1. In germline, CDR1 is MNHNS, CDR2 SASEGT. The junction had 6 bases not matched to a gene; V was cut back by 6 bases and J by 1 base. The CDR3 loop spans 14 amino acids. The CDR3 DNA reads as TGTGCCAGCAGATCCGGGACAGTATCCTACGAGCAGTACTTC. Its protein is CASRSGTVSYEQYF.

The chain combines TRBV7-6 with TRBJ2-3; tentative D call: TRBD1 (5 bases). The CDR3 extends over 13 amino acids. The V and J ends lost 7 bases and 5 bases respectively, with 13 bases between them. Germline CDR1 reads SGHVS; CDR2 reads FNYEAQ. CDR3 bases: TGTGCCAGCAAGAAAGGGGCCGGAGATACGCAGTATTTT. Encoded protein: CASKKGAGDTQYF.

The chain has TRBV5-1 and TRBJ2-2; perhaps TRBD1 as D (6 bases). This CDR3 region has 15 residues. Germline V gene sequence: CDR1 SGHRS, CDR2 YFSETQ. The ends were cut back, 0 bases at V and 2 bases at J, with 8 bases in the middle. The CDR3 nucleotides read TGCGCCAGCAGCTTGGTGGGGGCTAACACCGGGGAGCTGTTTTTT. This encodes CASSLVGANTGELFF.

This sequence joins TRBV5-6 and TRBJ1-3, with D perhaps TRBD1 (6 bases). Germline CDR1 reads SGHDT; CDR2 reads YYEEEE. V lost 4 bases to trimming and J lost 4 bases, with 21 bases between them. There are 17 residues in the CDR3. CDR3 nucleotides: TGTGCCAGCAGCCCCCTGGACAGAGCAGCCCGGGGAAACACCATATATTTT. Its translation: CASSPLDRAARGNTIYF.

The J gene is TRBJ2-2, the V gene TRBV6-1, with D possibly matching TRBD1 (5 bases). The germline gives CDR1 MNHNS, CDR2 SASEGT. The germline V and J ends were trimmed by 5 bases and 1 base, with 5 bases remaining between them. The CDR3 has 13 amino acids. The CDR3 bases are TGTGCCAGCAGTAGGGGGAACACCGGGGAGCTGTTTTTT. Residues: CASSRGNTGELFF.

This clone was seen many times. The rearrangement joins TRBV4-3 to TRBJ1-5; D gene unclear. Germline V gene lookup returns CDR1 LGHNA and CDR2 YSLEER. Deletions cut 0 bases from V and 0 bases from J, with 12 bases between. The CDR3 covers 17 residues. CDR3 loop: CASSQEYSPYSNQPQHF. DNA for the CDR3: TGCGCCAGCAGCCAAGAGTACTCCCCCTATAGCAATCAGCCCCAGCATTTT.

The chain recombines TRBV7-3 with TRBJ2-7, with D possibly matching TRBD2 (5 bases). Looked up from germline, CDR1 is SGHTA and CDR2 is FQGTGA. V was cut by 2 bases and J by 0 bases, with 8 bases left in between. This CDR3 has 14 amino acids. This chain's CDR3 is CASSLSGDSYEQYF. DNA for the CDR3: TGTGCCAGCAGCTTATCCGGGGACTCCTACGAGCAGTACTTC.

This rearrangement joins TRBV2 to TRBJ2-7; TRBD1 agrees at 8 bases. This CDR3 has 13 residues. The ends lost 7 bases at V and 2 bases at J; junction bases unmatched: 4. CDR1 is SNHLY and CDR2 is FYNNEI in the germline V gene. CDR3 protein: CASKGQGTYEQYF. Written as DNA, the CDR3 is TGTGCCAGCAAAGGACAGGGAACCTACGAGCAGTACTTC.

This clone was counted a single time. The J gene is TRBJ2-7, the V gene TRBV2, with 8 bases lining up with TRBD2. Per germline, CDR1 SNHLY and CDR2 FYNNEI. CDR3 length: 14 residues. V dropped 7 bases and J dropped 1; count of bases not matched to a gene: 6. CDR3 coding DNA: TGTGCCAGCACCGGCGGGGGGCGGTCCTACGAGCAGTACTTC. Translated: CASTGGGRSYEQYF.

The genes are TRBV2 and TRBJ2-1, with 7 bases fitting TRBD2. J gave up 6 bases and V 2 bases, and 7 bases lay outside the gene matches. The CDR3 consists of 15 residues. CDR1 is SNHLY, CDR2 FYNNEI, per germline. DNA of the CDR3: TGTGCCAGCAGTGAATGGGGAGGGATGGGCAATGAGCAGTTCTTC. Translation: CASSEWGGMGNEQFF.

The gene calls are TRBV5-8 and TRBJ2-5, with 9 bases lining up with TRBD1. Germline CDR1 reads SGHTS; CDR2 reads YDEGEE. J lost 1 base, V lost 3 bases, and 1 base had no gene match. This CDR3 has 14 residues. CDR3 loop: CASSWDRVQETQYF. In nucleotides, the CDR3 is TGTGCCAGCAGCTGGGACAGGGTCCAAGAGACCCAGTACTTC.

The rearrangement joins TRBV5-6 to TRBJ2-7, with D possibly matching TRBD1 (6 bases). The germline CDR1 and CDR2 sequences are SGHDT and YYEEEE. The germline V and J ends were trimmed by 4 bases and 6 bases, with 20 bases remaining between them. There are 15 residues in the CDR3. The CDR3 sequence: CASSSGIQQGREQYF. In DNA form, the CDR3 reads TGTGCCAGCAGCAGTGGGATTCAACAGGGTCGCGAGCAGTACTTC.

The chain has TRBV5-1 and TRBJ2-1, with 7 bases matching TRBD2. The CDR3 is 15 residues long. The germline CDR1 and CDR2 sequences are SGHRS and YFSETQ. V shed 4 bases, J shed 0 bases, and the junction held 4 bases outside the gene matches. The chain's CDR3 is CASSLQRGSYNEQFF. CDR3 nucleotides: TGCGCCAGCAGCCTGCAGCGGGGCTCCTACAATGAGCAGTTCTTC.

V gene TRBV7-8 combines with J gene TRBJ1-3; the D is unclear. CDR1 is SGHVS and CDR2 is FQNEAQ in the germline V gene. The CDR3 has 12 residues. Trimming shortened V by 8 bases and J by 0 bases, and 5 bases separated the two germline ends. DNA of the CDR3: TGTGCCAGCCAGAACTCTGGAAACACCATATATTTT. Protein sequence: CASQNSGNTIYF.

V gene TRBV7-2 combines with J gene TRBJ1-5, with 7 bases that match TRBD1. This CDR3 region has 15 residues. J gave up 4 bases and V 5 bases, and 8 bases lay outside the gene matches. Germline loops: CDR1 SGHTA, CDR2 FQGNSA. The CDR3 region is CASSPLTGLNQPQHF. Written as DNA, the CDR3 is TGTGCCAGCAGCCCACTGACAGGGTTAAATCAGCCCCAGCATTTT.

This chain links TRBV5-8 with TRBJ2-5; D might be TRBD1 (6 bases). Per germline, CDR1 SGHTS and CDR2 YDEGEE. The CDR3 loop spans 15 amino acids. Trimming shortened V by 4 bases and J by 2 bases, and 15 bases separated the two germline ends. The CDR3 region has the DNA TGTGCCAGCAGCCCCCTGAGAAGGGGGCAAGAGACCCAGTACTTC. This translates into CASSPLRRGQETQYF.

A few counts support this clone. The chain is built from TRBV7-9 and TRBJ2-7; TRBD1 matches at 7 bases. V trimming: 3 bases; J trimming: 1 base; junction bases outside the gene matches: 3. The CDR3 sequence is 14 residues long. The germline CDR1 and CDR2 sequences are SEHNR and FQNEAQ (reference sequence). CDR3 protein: CASSFGTASYEQYF. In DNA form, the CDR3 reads TGTGCCAGCAGCTTCGGGACAGCATCCTACGAGCAGTACTTC.

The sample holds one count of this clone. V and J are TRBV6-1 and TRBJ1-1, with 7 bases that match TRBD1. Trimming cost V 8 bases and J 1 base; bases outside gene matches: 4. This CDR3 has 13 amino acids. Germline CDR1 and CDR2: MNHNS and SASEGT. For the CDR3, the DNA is TGTGCCAGCCGGGGACAGAAGAACACTGAAGCTTTCTTT. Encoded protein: CASRGQKNTEAFF.

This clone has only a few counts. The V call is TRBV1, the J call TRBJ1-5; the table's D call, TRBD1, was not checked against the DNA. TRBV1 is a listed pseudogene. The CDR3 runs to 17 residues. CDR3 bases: TGCACCAGCAGCCAGCTACGGCAGCCTCAGGGCAATCAGCCCCAGCATTTT. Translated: CTSSQLRQPQGNQPQHF.

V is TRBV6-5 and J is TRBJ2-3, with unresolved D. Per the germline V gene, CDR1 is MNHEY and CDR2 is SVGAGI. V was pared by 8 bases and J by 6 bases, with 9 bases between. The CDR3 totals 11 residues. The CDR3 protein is CASRRSDTQYF. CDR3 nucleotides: TGTGCCAGCCGCCGGAGTGATACGCAGTATTTT.

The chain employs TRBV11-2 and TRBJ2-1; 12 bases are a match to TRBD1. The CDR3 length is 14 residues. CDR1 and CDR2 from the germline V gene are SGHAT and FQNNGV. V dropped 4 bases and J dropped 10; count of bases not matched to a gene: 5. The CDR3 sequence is CASSWDRGRGEQFF. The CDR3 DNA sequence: TGTGCCAGCAGCTGGGACAGGGGGCGGGGAGAGCAGTTCTTC. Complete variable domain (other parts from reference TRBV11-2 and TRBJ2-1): EAGVAQSPRYKIIEKRQSVAFWCNPISGHATLYWYQQILGQGPKLLIQFQNNGVVDDSQLPKDRFSAERLKGVDSTLKIQPAKLEDSAVYLCASSWDRGRGEQFFGPGTRLTVL.